The 3 T cell receptor beta chains below were found in one sample sequenced in a study of OX40 agonist ivuxolimab in advanced cancers. Generated by immunoSEQ multiplex PCR, the TCRdb table keeps only in-frame clones and is missing some. In the table there are about 76,000 clones, around 80% of which are singletons. The material was CD4+ or CD8+ T cells sorted from blood, obtained in a trial of the OX40 agonist ivuxolimab. Receptors originate from an adult with an advanced solid tumor such as melanoma, head and neck, liver or kidney cancer.

This rearrangement joins TRBV2 to TRBJ2-3; 14 bases map to TRBD2. CDR1 and CDR2 from the germline V gene are SNHLY and FYNNEI. The CDR3 extends over 15 amino acids. After removal of 8 bases from V and 5 bases from J, the junction contained 6 bases not matched to a gene. As DNA, the CDR3 is TGTGCCAGCTCGGTCGGGACTAGCGGGGGAGATACGCAGTATTTT. Translating it yields CASSVGTSGGDTQYF. Full variable domain (remainder filled in from reference TRBV2 and TRBJ2-3): EPEVTQTPSHQVTQMGQEVILRCVPISNHLYFYWYRQILGQKVEFLVSFYNNEISEKSEIFDDQFSVERPDGSNFTLKIRSTKLEDSAMYFCASSVGTSGGDTQYFGPGTRLTVL.

J is TRBJ2-7 and V is TRBV5-4; a possible D gene is TRBD1 (5 bases). Germline V lookup: CDR1 SGHNT, CDR2 YYREEE (reference sequence). The V end was cut by 4 bases, the J end by 7 bases, with 27 bases between. The CDR3 covers 17 residues. The CDR3 DNA follows: TGTGCCAGCAGCCCCCGTATCGACAGTACTCTCCCCTCTGAGCAGTACTTC. Amino acid sequence: CASSPRIDSTLPSEQYF.

V gene TRBV5-1 combines with J gene TRBJ2-7, with a possible D match to TRBD1 (5 bases). The CDR3 spans 12 residues. V gave up 3 bases and J gave up 5 bases, with 9 bases separating them. CDR1 and CDR2 (germline): SGHRS, YFSETQ. The CDR3 sequence: CASSSTTDEQYF. The CDR3 bases are TGCGCCAGCAGCTCCACGACAGACGAGCAGTACTTC.